These 5 T cell receptor beta chains were all obtained from the same sample, sequenced in a study of coeliac disease. This table comes from immunoSEQ multiplex PCR, and its TCRdb copy is limited to in-frame clones, with some not included. This sample yields 4,000 or so clones, of which around 70% are seen a single time; more than 5% belongs to the top ten. These TCRs' antigens remain unknown. General observations from the study: Active celiac intraepithelial and lamina propria samples had lower TRB and TRG clonality than control samples.

The sample taken for sequencing was intraepithelial lymphocytes from the gut. The receptor source for this set is a woman aged 55-70 years with active celiac disease.

This clone qualifies as medium-sized. V gene TRBV4-3 combines with J gene TRBJ1-5; D unresolved. The germline V and J ends were trimmed by 4 bases and 2 bases, with 9 bases remaining between them. CDR1 is LGHNA and CDR2 is YSLEER in the germline V gene. The CDR3 sequence is 14 residues long. The CDR3 protein is CASSRWLGNQPQHF. Here the CDR3 DNA reads TGCGCCAGCAGCCGGTGGCTAGGCAATCAGCCCCAGCATTTT.

The chain recombines TRBV2 with TRBJ2-7; 7 nucleotides agree with TRBD2. Germline-derived CDR1 and CDR2 are SNHLY and FYNNEI. The CDR3 has 11 amino acids. The CDR3 region is CGGGYSYEQYF. The CDR3, as DNA: TGTGGCGGGGGATACTCCTACGAGCAGTACTTC.

This clone is termed large (0.1 to 1%). At one of its ends the junction is not consistent with the germline gene, which may arise from a read error. CDR3 DNA: TGTGCCAGCAGCTTTCTTATATGGCCCGTGGTCTTC. This sequence encodes CASSFLIWPVVF. The rearrangement joins TRBV11-2 to TRBJ2-1; D unclear. Germline V lookup: CDR1 SGHAT, CDR2 FQNNGV. The length of the CDR3 is 12 residues. The full variable domain, its missing parts supplied by reference TRBV11-2 and TRBJ2-1, is EAGVAQSPRYKIIEKRQSVAFWCNPISGHATLYWYQQILGQGPKLLIQFQNNGVVDDSQLPKDRFSAERLKGVDSTLKIQPAKLEDSAVYLCASSFLIWPVVFGPGTRLTVL.

This chain joins TRBV6-6 and TRBJ1-2; TRBD1 matches at 8 bases. Per the germline V gene, CDR1 is MNHNY and CDR2 is SVGAGI (reference sequence). The CDR3 runs to 16 residues. V lost 7 bases and J lost 4; bases outside the gene matches: 14. The CDR3 bases are TGTGCCAGCAACACGATCTACGGACAGGGATTCTATGGCTACACCTTC. Protein product: CASNTIYGQGFYGYTF.

The chain links TRBV25-1 to TRBJ2-2, with a tentative D call TRBD2 (5 bases). The CDR3 totals 15 residues. The V and J ends lost 3 bases and 6 bases respectively, with 14 bases between them. CDR1 and CDR2 (germline): MGHDK, SYGVNS. CDR3 loop: CASSDSGIPPGELFF. The CDR3 DNA reads as TGTGCCAGCAGTGATTCGGGGATCCCCCCCGGGGAGCTGTTTTTT.